A single sample is the source of the 12 T cell receptor beta chains below, sequenced in a study of cytomegalovirus exposure and HLA in healthy donors. The PCR was carried out with 60 Vbeta primers and 13 Jbeta primers. Some clones are missing from TCRdb's copy, which holds only in-frame ones; the method was immunoSEQ multiplex PCR. The data contain about 180,000 clones, 65% to 85% of them singletons. Input material: PBMCs. The source of these receptors is a man aged 55 to 70 in good health and CMV-seronegative.

On this clone: One end of the junction varies from germline; a read error may be responsible. This chain links TRBV6-5 with TRBJ1-2, with TRBD1 matching over 10 bases. CDR3 size: 14 residues. Germline values: CDR1 MNHEY, CDR2 SVGAGI. CDR3 nucleotides: TGTGCCAGCAGCCCGGGACAGGGGCCCTATGGCTACCCCTTC. Residues: CASSPGQGPYGYPF.

The rearrangement joins TRBV18 to TRBJ2-5, with D maybe TRBD2 (5 bases). CDR1 KGHSH and CDR2 LQKENI come from the germline V gene. V was trimmed by 1 base and J by 2 bases, leaving 20 bases between them. The CDR3 is 18 residues long. CDR3 sequence reads: CASSPLLFTGLGQETQYF. Here the CDR3 DNA reads TGTGCCAGCTCACCACTTCTTTTCACGGGATTGGGGCAAGAGACCCAGTACTTC.

V is TRBV6-1 and J is TRBJ2-5; no firm D call. The J call may be mistaken, given a closer DNA end match to TRBJ2-7. The germline gives CDR1 MNHNS, CDR2 SASEGT. The length of the CDR3 is 15 residues. The CDR3 DNA follows: TGTGCCAGCAGTGAACAGCGTCTTCCCTCCTACGAGCAGTACTTC. Amino acids: CASSEQRLPSYEQYF.

V and J are TRBV5-4 and TRBJ2-5, with D possibly being TRBD1 (6 bases). Germline V gene sequence: CDR1 SGHNT, CDR2 YYREEE (reference sequence). The V end lost 4 bases, the J end lost 5 bases, and 18 bases lay between the germline ends. This CDR3 has 15 residues. CDR3 sequence reads: CASSRGHSQGETQYF. The CDR3, as DNA: TGTGCCAGCAGCAGGGGACATTCGCAAGGCGAGACCCAGTACTTC.

This clone has just a few counts. The rearrangement joins TRBV4-3 to TRBJ2-1; the D gene is possibly TRBD2 (6 bases). Trimming pared 4 bases from V and 0 bases from J, leaving 7 bases between. Per the germline V gene, CDR1 is LGHNA and CDR2 is YSLEER. This CDR3 comprises 14 residues. The CDR3 loop is CASSRDSSYNEQFF. Here the CDR3 DNA reads TGCGCCAGCAGCCGGGACTCCTCCTACAATGAGCAGTTCTTC.

V usage is TRBV13 and J usage is TRBJ2-1, with 10 bases aligning to TRBD2. The germline V gene has CDR1 PRHDT and CDR2 FYEKMQ (reference sequence). The ends lost 5 bases at V and 9 bases at J; junction bases unmatched: 4. The CDR3 has 13 residues. The CDR3 DNA reads TGTGCCAGCAGCCAGGGGACTAGCGTTGAGCAGTTCTTC. Translation: CASSQGTSVEQFF.

The chain links TRBV28 to TRBJ1-5, with TRBD1 identical over 7 bases. The CDR3 totals 19 residues. V lost 5 bases to trimming and J lost 0 bases; unmatched junction nucleotides: 16. Germline loops: CDR1 MDHEN, CDR2 SYDVKM. The CDR3 sequence: CASSKPGTAEVLSNQPQHF. CDR3 coding DNA: TGTGCCAGCAGTAAGCCCGGGACAGCCGAGGTCCTTAGCAATCAGCCCCAGCATTTT.

The chain has TRBV5-5 and TRBJ2-7; perhaps TRBD1 as D (5 bases). CDR3 size: 12 residues. Germline V gives CDR1 SGHKS, CDR2 YYEKEE (reference sequence). Deletions cut 4 bases from V and 3 bases from J, with 8 bases between. CDR3 DNA: TGTGCCAGCAGCCCAACAGGCTACGAGCAGTACTTC. Its translation: CASSPTGYEQYF.

V usage is TRBV7-9 and J usage is TRBJ1-1; 10 bases line up with TRBD1. J gave up 1 base and V 3 bases, and 5 bases lay outside the gene matches. Germline V lookup: CDR1 SEHNR, CDR2 FQNEAQ (reference sequence). CDR3 size: 16 residues. CDR3 nucleotides: TGTGCCAGCAGCTTTCTCGACAGGGGGCAGAACACTGAAGCTTTCTTT. This encodes CASSFLDRGQNTEAFF. The complete variable domain, with remaining parts taken from reference TRBV7-9 and TRBJ1-1, reads DTGVSQNPRHKITKRGQNVTFRCDPISEHNRLYWYRQTLGQGPEFLTYFQNEAQLEKSRLLSDRFSAERPKGSFSTLEIQRTEQGDSAMYLCASSFLDRGQNTEAFFGQGTRLTVV.

J is TRBJ2-3 and V is TRBV7-9; no reliable D call. Germline values: CDR1 SEHNR, CDR2 FQNEAQ (reference sequence). The CDR3 runs to 14 residues. The V gene lost 1 base and the J gene lost 9 bases, with 14 bases spanning the gap. The CDR3 DNA sequence: TGTGCCAGCAGCTTAGAGCGCGGAGTCGAGACGCAGTATTTT. Protein product: CASSLERGVETQYF. The entire variable domain, with the rest obtained from reference TRBV7-9 and TRBJ2-3, is as follows: DTGVSQNPRHKITKRGQNVTFRCDPISEHNRLYWYRQTLGQGPEFLTYFQNEAQLEKSRLLSDRFSAERPKGSFSTLEIQRTEQGDSAMYLCASSLERGVETQYFGPGTRLTVL.

V is TRBV5-8 and J is TRBJ1-5; tentatively, D is TRBD1 (6 bases). V shed 3 bases and J shed 5 bases, with 12 bases lying between them. Looked up from germline, CDR1 is SGHTS and CDR2 is YDEGEE. The CDR3 consists of 14 residues. DNA for the CDR3: TGTGCCAGCAGCTCAGGGGTAGGATATCAGCCCCAGCATTTT. This gives the protein CASSSGVGYQPQHF.

This chain uses TRBV19 with TRBJ2-3; D remains ambiguous. CDR1 LNHDA and CDR2 SQIVND come from the germline V gene (reference sequence). Trimming took off 3 bases at V and 4 bases at J, with 20 bases between the two ends. This CDR3 spans 17 amino acids. CDR3 coding DNA: TGTGCCAGTAGTATCCTTGGCGACTCCCATGGCCCAGATACGCAGTATTTT. It is translated as CASSILGDSHGPDTQYF.